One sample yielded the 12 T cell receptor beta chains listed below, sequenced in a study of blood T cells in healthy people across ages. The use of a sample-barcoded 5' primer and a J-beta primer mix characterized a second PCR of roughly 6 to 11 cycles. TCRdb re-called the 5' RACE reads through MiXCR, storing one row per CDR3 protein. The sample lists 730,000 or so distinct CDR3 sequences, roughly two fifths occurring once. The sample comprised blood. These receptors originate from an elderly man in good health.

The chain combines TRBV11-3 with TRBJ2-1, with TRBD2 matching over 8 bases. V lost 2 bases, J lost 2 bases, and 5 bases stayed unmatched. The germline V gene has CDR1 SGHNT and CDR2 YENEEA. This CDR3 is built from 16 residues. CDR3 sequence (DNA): TGTGCCAGCAGCTTAAACGGGGGGGGGACCTACAATGAGCAGTTCTTC. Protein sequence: CASSLNGGGTYNEQFF.

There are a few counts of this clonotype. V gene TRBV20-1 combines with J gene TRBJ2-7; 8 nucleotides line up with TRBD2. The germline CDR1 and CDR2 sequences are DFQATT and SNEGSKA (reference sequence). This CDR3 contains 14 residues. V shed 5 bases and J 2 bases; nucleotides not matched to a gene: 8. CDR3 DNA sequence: TGCAGTGCTTCAGGGCGGGAGGCAACCTACGAGCAGTACTTC. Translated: CSASGREATYEQYF.

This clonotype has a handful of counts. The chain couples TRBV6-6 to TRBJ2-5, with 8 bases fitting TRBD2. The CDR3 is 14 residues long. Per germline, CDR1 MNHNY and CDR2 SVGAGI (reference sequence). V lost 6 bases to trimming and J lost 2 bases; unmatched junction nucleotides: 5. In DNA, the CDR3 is TGTGCCAGCAGAGGAACTAGCGGTCAAGAGACCCAGTACTTC. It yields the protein CASRGTSGQETQYF.

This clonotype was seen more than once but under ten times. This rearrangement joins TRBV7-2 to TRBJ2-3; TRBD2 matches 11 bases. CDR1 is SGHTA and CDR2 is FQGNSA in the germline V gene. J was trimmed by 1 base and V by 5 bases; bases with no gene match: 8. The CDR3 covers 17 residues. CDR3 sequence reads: CASSPTLAGGRTDTQYF. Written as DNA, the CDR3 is TGTGCCAGCAGCCCTACCCTAGCGGGGGGTCGCACAGATACGCAGTATTTT.

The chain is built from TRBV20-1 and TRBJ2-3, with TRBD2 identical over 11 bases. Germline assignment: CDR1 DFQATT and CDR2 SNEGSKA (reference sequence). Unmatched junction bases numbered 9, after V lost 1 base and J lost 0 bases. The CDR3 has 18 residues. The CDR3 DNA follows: TGCAGTGCTAGAGCGAGCTGGGTAGCGGGAGGGAGCACAGATACGCAGTATTTT. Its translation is CSARASWVAGGSTDTQYF.

The CDR3 reads CASSLAVVPYEQYF. CDR3 nucleotide sequence: TGTGCCAGCAGTTTAGCCGTCGTCCCGTACGAGCAGTACTTC. The genes are TRBV12-3 or TRBV12-4 and TRBJ2-7; D is unresolved. The CDR3 has 14 residues. V was trimmed by 0 bases and J by 4 bases, leaving 10 bases between them.

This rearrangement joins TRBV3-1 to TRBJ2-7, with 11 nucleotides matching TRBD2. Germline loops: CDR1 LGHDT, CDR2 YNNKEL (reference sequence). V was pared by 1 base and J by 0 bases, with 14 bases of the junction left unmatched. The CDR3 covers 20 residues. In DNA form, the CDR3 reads TGTGCCAGCAGCCAAGGCTACATGGCTAGCGGGGGGCCCCGCTCCTACGAGCAGTACTTC. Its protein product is CASSQGYMASGGPRSYEQYF.

CDR3 nucleotide sequence: TGTGCCAGCAGTGTGAGAGACAGCCCGCTTGAAGCTTTCTTT. Amino acid sequence: CASSVRDSPLEAFF. This chain links TRBV25-1 with TRBJ1-1, with a weak D call TRBD1 (5 bases). This CDR3 is 14 amino acids long. V gave up 4 bases and J gave up 7 bases, with 16 bases separating them. Germline CDR1 reads MGHDK; CDR2 reads SYGVNS.

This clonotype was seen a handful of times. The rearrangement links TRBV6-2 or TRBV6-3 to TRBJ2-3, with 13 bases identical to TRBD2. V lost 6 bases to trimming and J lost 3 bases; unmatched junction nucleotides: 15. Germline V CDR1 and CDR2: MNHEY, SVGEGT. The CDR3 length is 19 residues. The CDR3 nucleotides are TGTGCCAGCAGCTCCATTTCCCCCGGACTAGCGGGAGTGACAGATACGCAGTATTTT. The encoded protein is CASSSISPGLAGVTDTQYF.

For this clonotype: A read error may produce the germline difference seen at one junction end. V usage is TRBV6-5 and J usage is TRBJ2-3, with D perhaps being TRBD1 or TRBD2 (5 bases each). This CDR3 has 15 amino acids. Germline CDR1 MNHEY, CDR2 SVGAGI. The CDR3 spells CASSLGATGSDMQYF. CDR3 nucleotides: TGTGCCAGCAGCCTCGGGGCCACCGGGTCAGATATGCAGTATTTT.

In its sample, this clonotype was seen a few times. The DNA of the CDR3 is TGTGCCAGCAGCTACCGAAGGGGTTCGGAGACCCAGTACTTC. Protein sequence: CASSYRRGSETQYF. V gene TRBV7-2 combines with J gene TRBJ2-5; maybe TRBD1 (5 bases). The CDR3 covers 14 residues. The V and J ends lost 4 bases and 5 bases respectively, with 14 bases between them. Germline V gives CDR1 SGHTA, CDR2 FQGNSA.

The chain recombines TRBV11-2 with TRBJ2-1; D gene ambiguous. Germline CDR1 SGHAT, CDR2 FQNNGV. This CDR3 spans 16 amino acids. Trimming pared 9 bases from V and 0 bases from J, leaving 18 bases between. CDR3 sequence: CASSPRLQSSYNEQFF. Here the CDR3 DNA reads TGTGCCAGTAGCCCCAGACTCCAGAGCTCCTACAATGAGCAGTTCTTC.